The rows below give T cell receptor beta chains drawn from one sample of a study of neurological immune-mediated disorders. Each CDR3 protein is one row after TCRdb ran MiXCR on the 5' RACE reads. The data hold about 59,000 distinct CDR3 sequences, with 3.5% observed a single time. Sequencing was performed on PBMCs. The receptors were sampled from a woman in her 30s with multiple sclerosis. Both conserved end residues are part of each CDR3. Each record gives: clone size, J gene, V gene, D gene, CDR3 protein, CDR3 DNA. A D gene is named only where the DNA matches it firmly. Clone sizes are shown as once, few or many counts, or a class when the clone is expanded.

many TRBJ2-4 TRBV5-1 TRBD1 CASSRDRAKKIQYF TGCGCCAGCAGCAGGGACAGAGCCAAAAAAATTCAGTACTTC
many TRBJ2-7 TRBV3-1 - CASSQGYTGEEYF TGTGCCAGCAGCCAAGGGTACACAGGCGAGGAGTACTTC
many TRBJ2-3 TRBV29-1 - CSVKDIHGTDTQYF TGCAGCGTTAAAGACATTCATGGGACAGATACGCAGTATTTT
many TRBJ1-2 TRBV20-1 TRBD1 CSAENPGTDGYTF TGCAGTGCTGAAAATCCCGGGACAGATGGCTACACCTTC
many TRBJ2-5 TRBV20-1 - CSARGLAGETQYF TGCAGTGCTAGAGGTCTAGCCGGGGAGACCCAGTACTTC
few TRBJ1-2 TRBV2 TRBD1 CASKQGDGYGYTF TGTGCCAGTAAACAGGGGGACGGCTATGGCTACACCTTC
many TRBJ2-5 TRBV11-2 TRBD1 CASSRTGIRETQYF TGTGCCAGCAGCCGGACAGGGATACGGGAGACCCAGTACTTC
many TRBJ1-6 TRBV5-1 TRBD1 CASSQGTDHNSPLHF TGCGCCAGTTCACAGGGGACAGATCATAATTCACCCCTCCACTTT
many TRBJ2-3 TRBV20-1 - CSARKTGTLDTQYF TGCAGTGCTCGGAAAACCGGGACCTTAGATACGCAGTATTTT
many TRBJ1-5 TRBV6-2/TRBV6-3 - CASAFRGLGQPQHF TGTGCCAGCGCCTTCAGGGGTTTGGGGCAGCCCCAGCATTTT
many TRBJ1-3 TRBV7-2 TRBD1 CASSNRDRGGNTIYF TGTGCCAGCAGCAACCGGGACAGGGGTGGAAACACCATATATTTT
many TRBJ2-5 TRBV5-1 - CASRDVRGDQETQYF TGCGCCAGCAGGGACGTCAGAGGGGACCAAGAGACCCAGTACTTC
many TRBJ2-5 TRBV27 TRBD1 CASRGDRGTGETQYF TGTGCCAGCAGGGGGGACAGGGGGACCGGGGAGACCCAGTACTTC
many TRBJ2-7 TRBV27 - CASSFNFLRYEQYF TGTGCCAGCAGTTTTAACTTTCTCCGCTACGAGCAGTACTTC
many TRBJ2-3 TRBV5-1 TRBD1 CASSAGQGRTTDTQYF TGCGCCAGCAGCGCCGGACAGGGAAGGACGACAGATACGCAGTATTTT